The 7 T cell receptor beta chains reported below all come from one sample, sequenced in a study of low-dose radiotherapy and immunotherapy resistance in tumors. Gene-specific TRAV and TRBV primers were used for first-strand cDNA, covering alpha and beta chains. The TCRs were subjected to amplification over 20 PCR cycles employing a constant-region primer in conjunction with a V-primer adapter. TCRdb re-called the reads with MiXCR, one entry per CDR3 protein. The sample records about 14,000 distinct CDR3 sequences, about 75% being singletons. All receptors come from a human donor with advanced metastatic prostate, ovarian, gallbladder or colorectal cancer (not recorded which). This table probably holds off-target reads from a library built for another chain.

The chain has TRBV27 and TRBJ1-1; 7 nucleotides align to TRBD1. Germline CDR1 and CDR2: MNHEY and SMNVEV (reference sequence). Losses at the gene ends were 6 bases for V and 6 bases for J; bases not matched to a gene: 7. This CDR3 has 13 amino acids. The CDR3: CASRLQGSAEAFF. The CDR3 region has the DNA TGTGCCAGCAGACTACAGGGGTCGGCTGAAGCTTTCTTT.

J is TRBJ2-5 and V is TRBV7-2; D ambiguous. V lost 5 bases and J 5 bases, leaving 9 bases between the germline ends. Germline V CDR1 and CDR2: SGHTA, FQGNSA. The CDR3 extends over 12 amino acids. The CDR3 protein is CASSGLWETQYF. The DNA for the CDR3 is TGTGCCAGCAGCGGGTTGTGGGAGACCCAGTACTTC.

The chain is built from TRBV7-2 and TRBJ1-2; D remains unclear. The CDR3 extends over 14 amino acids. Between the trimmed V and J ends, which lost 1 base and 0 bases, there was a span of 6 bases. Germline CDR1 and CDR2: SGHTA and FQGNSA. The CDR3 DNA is TGTGCCAGCAGCTTAGAAAAGGCTAACTATGGCTACACCTTC. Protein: CASSLEKANYGYTF. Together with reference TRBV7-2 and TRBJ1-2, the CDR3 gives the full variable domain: GAGVSQSPSNKVTEKGKDVELRCDPISGHTALYWYRQSLGQGLEFLIYFQGNSAPDKSGLPSDRFSAERTGGSVSTLTIQRTQQEDSAVYLCASSLEKANYGYTFGSGTRLTVV.

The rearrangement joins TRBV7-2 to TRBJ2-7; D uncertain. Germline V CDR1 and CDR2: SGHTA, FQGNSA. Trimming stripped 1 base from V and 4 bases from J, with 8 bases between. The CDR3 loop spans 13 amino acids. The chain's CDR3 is CASSLVVIYEQYF. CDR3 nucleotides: TGTGCCAGCAGCTTAGTCGTCATATACGAGCAGTACTTC.

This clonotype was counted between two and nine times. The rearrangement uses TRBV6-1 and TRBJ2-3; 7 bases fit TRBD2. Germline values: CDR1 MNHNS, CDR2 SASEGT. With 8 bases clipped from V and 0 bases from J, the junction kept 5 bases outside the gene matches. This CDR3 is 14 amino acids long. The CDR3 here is CASARGVSTDTQYF. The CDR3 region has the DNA TGTGCCAGCGCCCGGGGGGTGAGCACAGATACGCAGTATTTT.

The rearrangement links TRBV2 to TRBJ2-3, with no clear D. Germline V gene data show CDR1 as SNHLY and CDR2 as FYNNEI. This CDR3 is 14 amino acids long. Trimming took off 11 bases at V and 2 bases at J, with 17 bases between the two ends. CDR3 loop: CAGKDGANTDTQYF. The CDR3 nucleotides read TGTGCCGGAAAGGACGGCGCTAACACAGATACGCAGTATTTT.

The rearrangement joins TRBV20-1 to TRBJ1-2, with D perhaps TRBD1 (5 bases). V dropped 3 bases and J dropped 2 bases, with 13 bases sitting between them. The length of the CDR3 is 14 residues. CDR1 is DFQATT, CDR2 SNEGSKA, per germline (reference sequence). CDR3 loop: CSASVRETNYGYTF. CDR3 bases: TGCAGTGCTAGCGTCAGGGAGACGAACTATGGCTACACCTTC.